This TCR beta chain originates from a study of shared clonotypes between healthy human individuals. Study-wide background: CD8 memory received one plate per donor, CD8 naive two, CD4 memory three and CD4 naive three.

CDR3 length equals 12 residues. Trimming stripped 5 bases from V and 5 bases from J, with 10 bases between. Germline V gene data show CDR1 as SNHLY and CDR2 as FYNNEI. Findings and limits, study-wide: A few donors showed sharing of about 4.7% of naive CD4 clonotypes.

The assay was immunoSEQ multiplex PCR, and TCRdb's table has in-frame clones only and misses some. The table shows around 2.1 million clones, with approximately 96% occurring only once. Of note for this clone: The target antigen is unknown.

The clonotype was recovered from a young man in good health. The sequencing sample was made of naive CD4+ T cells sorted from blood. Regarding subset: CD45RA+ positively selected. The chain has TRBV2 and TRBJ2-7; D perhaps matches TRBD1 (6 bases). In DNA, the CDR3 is TGTGCCAGCAGTCAGGGGTGGAACGAGCAGTACTTC. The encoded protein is CASSQGWNEQYF. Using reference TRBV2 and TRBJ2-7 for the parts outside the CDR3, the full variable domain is EPEVTQTPSHQVTQMGQEVILRCVPISNHLYFYWYRQILGQKVEFLVSFYNNEISEKSEIFDDQFSVERPDGSNFTLKIRSTKLEDSAMYFCASSQGWNEQYFGPGTRLTVT.